The TCR beta chain under discussion was sequenced for a study of CD8 T cells in ankylosing spondylitis. Study-level points and caveats: Among TCR beta sequences, a motif of several highly homologous variants appeared characteristic of ankylosing spondylitis blood. Earlier studies detected some motif variants in reactive arthritis synovial fluid and blood. As reported, disease-linked clones showed significant enrichment in matched ankylosing spondylitis synovial fluid. Those disease-linked clones were CD8+; they were also relatively rare in peripheral blood.

Trimming took off 5 bases at V and 0 bases at J, with 11 bases between the two ends. This CDR3 is built from 15 residues. CDR1 is SNHLY and CDR2 is FYNNEI in the germline V gene. A quantitative 5'-RACE method, one with molecular barcodes, was used to make TCR beta libraries. TCRdb re-called the 5' RACE reads through MiXCR, storing one row per CDR3 protein. The table has 670,000 or so distinct CDR3 sequences, 19% seen once; the top ten hold around 20%. Of note for this clonotype: Its antigen is unidentified.

The sequencing sample was made of blood, either unsorted or a sorted T cell fraction (not recorded which). This chain links TRBV2 with TRBJ2-1; no firm D call. This clonotype was obtained from a male donor with ankylosing spondylitis. The CDR3 DNA follows: TGTGCCAGCAGTTACGGCATGAGCTCCTACAATGAGCAGTTCTTC. Translated: CASSYGMSSYNEQFF. The full variable domain, in which reference TRBV2 and TRBJ2-1 provide the parts outside the CDR3, is EPEVTQTPSHQVTQMGQEVILRCVPISNHLYFYWYRQILGQKVEFLVSFYNNEISEKSEIFDDQFSVERPDGSNFTLKIRSTKLEDSAMYFCASSYGMSSYNEQFFGPGTRLTVL.